The clone carrying this T cell receptor beta chain was detected a few times. TCRdb used MiXCR to reprocess the RT-PCR reads, holding one entry per CDR3 protein. The table includes over 350,000 distinct CDR3 sequences, 16% detected once. These data belong to a study of patients and donors after allogeneic stem cell transplantation. The V end was cut by 0 bases, the J end by 5 bases, with 7 bases between. Germline loops: CDR1 SGHTA, CDR2 FQGNSA. This CDR3 spans 14 amino acids. Sample: blood, either unsorted or a sorted T cell fraction (not recorded which). The TCR sequence derives from a human donor who was either an allogeneic HSCT recipient or a stem cell or donor lymphocyte infusion donor (not recorded which). It is not recorded whose cells these are; they may come from a transplant donor. The chain has TRBV7-2 and TRBJ1-4; possible D gene TRBD1, 5 bases. The CDR3 nucleotides read TGTGCCAGCAGCTTAGCGGGGCGGAATGAAAAACTGTTTTTT. This codes for CASSLAGRNEKLFF.